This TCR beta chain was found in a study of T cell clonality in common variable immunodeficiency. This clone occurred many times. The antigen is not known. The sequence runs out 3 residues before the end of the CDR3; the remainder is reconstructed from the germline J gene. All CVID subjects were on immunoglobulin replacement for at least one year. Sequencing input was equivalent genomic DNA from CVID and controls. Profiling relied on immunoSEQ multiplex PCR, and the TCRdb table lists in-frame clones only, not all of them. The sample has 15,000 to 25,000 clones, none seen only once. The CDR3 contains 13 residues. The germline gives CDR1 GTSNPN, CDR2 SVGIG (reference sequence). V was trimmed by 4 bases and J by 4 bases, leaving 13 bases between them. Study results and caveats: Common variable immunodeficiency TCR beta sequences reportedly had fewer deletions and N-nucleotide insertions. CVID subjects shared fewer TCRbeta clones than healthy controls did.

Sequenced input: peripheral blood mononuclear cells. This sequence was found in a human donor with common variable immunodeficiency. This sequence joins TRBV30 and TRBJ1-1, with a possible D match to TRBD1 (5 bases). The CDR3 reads CAWTGSFGTEAFF. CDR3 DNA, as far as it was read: TGTGCCTGGACAGGGAGTTTCGGCACTGAA.